This TCR beta chain emerged from a study of T-cell memory formation after mild COVID-19 (dated by TCRdb to about 2021). Concerning the study at large: Most TCR sequence clusters were specific to one of the two donors. In a couple of donors, T-cell clones that expanded and contracted after mild COVID-19 were tracked by sequencing TCRalpha and TCRbeta repertoires over time. Two young, previously healthy adult volunteers, one female and one male, were included in the cohort. Summary of the overall study and its limitations: Balanced CD4/CD8 phenotypes were observed for clones contracting from day 15 to 85, whereas a bias towards CD4+ was observed for a second wave of clones expanding from day 15 to 37. The study included only a couple of mild cases, and larger cohorts that include severe cases with pre-infection samples were judged to be necessary. SARS-CoV-2 specificity of the second-wave clones peaking on day 37 was not confirmed. Contracting CD4+ clones appeared mostly in the CM and EM memory subsets, whereas CD8+ clones were enriched in EMRA. Some responding clones were detected in pre-infection memory, which suggested that pre-existing cross-reactive memory T cells had joined the SARS-CoV-2 response.

From the germline V gene, CDR1 is SNHLY and CDR2 is FYNNEI. Counted from cysteine to phenylalanine, this CDR3 has 13 amino acids. The entry retains the CDR3 DNA only, 39 bases that are in frame from base 1. The junction shows trimming of 5 bases on V and 6 bases on J, plus 13 bases between the germline ends. Instrument on record: Illumina NovaSeq 6000. cDNA libraries for TCRalpha and TCRbeta were prepared by 5'RACE using constant-segment primers, with sample barcodes and unique molecular identifiers added. RNA was extracted from every sample with Trizol reagent. Libraries were amplified in two PCR steps, with a second sample barcode and Illumina TruSeq adapters added in the second step. Libraries were sequenced on an Illumina NovaSeq with 2 x 150 bp paired-end reads. In the paper's pipeline: Demultiplexing of reads and collapsing into UMI-guided consensus sequences were performed with migec v1.2.7. Using mixcr v2.1.11, UMI consensuses were aligned to TRA and TRB V and J templates and then assembled into clonotypes. A clonotype was counted as expanded or contracted only if both edgeR and NoisET called the change significant, with noise models trained on biological replicates. For edgeR calls, the thresholds were a false discovery rate-adjusted p below 0.01 and a log2 fold-change of 1. As an exploratory analysis of dynamics, max-normalized trajectories of the 1000 most abundant clonotypes were examined with PCA combined with hierarchical clustering. The CD4 or CD8 phenotype of responding clones was assigned using the separately sequenced CD4+ and CD8+ repertoires. In TCRdb, the public reads were trimmed at Q25 with fastp and aligned with MiXCR, with productive beta chains retained. Merged by CDR3 protein, the rows form single entries marked with the most common genes and DNA. The V and J calls and clone size come from TCRdb's table, not from the authors' own analysis. Within this sample are 95,000 to 120,000 distinct CDR3 sequences, with 18% of them counted one time only. Jointly, the top ten make up around 5.1% of the sample.

PBMCs were isolated by Ficoll-Paque density gradient centrifugation. To note about this clonotype: The target of this receptor is not known. Within one base of it there is no much larger clone, and no base qualities were kept.

Sequenced material: PBMCs or a T cell subset sorted from them (not recorded which). This TCR derives from a man aged 18 to 30 who had mild COVID-19 (a few samples of this study predate the infection). The sample titles of this study are shuffled in the database, so cell type and time point are left out; the donor was told from shared clones. In this chain, TRBV2 is recombined with TRBJ1-2; a tentative D match to TRBD1 spans 5 bases. The nucleotides read TGTGCCAGCAGTCCCACAGGACTTGATGGCTACACCTTC. Translated, this is CASSPTGLDGYTF.